A single sample gave rise to the 26 T cell receptor beta chains below, sequenced in a study of monozygotic twins with inflammatory bowel disease. TCRdb re-called the 5' RACE reads; one entry per CDR3 protein, DNA not given. This sample contains 300,000 to 350,000 distinct CDR3 sequences. The sequencing input was blood. Source of these receptors: a human donor with ulcerative colitis or Crohn's disease, or a healthy co-twin of an affected twin (not recorded which).

J is TRBJ2-1 and V is TRBV12-5; the TCRdb D gene call, TRBD1, has no DNA to confirm it. CDR3 length: 14 amino acids. CDR1 is LGHNT, CDR2 FRNRAP, per germline. The CDR3 region is CASGLGQGYNEQFF.

V usage is TRBV7-2 and J usage is TRBJ2-7; the TCRdb D gene call, TRBD1, has no DNA to confirm it. CDR1 SGHTA and CDR2 FQGNSA come from the germline V gene. The CDR3 extends over 14 amino acids. This chain's CDR3 is CASSHGTEAYEQYF. The full variable domain, completed using reference TRBV7-2 and TRBJ2-7, is GAGVSQSPSNKVTEKGKDVELRCDPISGHTALYWYRQSLGQGLEFLIYFQGNSAPDKSGLPSDRFSAERTGGSVSTLTIQRTQQEDSAVYLCASSHGTEAYEQYFGPGTRLTVT.

V usage is TRBV5-1 and J usage is TRBJ2-5; TCRdb picks TRBD2, but there is no DNA to check that call. Germline V gene lookup returns CDR1 SGHRS and CDR2 YFSETQ. The CDR3 covers 15 residues. The CDR3 sequence is CASSLDSGLAETQYF. The variable domain in full, completed from reference TRBV5-1 and TRBJ2-5, reads KAGVTQTPRYLIKTRGQQVTLSCSPISGHRSVSWYQQTPGQGLQFLFEYFSETQRNKGNFPGRFSGRQFSNSRSEMNVSTLELGDSALYLCASSLDSGLAETQYFGPGTRLLVL.

The chain carries TRBV9 and TRBJ1-1. Germline CDR1 and CDR2: SGDLS and YYNGEE. The CDR3 runs 15 residues. The CDR3 protein is CASSVSFGGSTEAFF. Based on the CDR3 plus reference TRBV9 and TRBJ1-1, the full variable domain is DSGVTQTPKHLITATGQRVTLRCSPRSGDLSVYWYQQSLDQGLQFLIQYYNGEERAKGNILERFSAQQFPDLHSELNLSSLELGDSALYFCASSVSFGGSTEAFFGQGTRLTVV.

The rearrangement joins TRBV20-1 to TRBJ2-7; TCRdb selects TRBD2, and the lack of DNA leaves this call unchecked. CDR1 is DFQATT and CDR2 is SNEGSKA in the germline V gene (reference sequence). The CDR3 covers 14 residues. CDR3 residues: CSAQSGRLYGEQYF.

The V gene is TRBV6-1, the J gene TRBJ2-1; TCRdb indicates TRBD1, and absent DNA this call remains unverified. Germline loops: CDR1 MNHNS, CDR2 SASEGT. This CDR3 region has 13 residues. CDR3 amino acids: CASQERLYNEQFF.

This sequence joins TRBV5-1 and TRBJ2-5; TCRdb calls TRBD2, which cannot be checked without DNA. Germline V lookup: CDR1 SGHRS, CDR2 YFSETQ. This CDR3 region has 15 residues. The CDR3 reads CASSLTWTNQETQYF. The full variable domain, rest sourced from reference TRBV5-1 and TRBJ2-5, is KAGVTQTPRYLIKTRGQQVTLSCSPISGHRSVSWYQQTPGQGLQFLFEYFSETQRNKGNFPGRFSGRQFSNSRSEMNVSTLELGDSALYLCASSLTWTNQETQYFGPGTRLLVL.

The rearrangement joins TRBV7-2 to TRBJ1-1; TCRdb indicates TRBD1, and absent DNA this call remains unverified. The CDR3 covers 17 residues. From germline, CDR1 is SGHTA and CDR2 FQGNSA. CDR3 loop: CASSLEGAVGGRTEAFF. The variable domain in full, with the rest retrieved from reference TRBV7-2 and TRBJ1-1, is GAGVSQSPSNKVTEKGKDVELRCDPISGHTALYWYRQSLGQGLEFLIYFQGNSAPDKSGLPSDRFSAERTGGSVSTLTIQRTQQEDSAVYLCASSLEGAVGGRTEAFFGQGTRLTVV.

The J gene is TRBJ2-7, the V gene TRBV7-2. In germline, CDR1 is SGHTA, CDR2 FQGNSA. This CDR3 has 13 amino acids. Here the CDR3 reads CASSAGTPYEQYF. Full variable domain (rest looked up from reference TRBV7-2 and TRBJ2-7): GAGVSQSPSNKVTEKGKDVELRCDPISGHTALYWYRQSLGQGLEFLIYFQGNSAPDKSGLPSDRFSAERTGGSVSTLTIQRTQQEDSAVYLCASSAGTPYEQYFGPGTRLTVT.

The V call is TRBV5-1, the J call TRBJ1-1; TCRdb's D gene call, TRBD1, goes unchecked for lack of DNA. CDR1 is SGHRS and CDR2 is YFSETQ in the germline V gene. The CDR3 sequence is 14 residues long. The CDR3 sequence is CASYSKQGNTEAFF.

The rearrangement uses TRBV7-2 and TRBJ1-1; TCRdb designates TRBD1, a call that cannot be tested without DNA. Germline V gives CDR1 SGHTA, CDR2 FQGNSA. CDR3 size: 12 residues. This chain's CDR3 is CASSLRGQGYIF.

V is TRBV20-1 and J is TRBJ2-1. Germline V gene data show CDR1 as DFQATT and CDR2 as SNEGSKA (reference sequence). This CDR3 contains 14 residues. The CDR3 region is CSAEVWERYNEQFF.

The chain is built from TRBV12-3 or TRBV12-4 and TRBJ2-3; TCRdb's D call, TRBD1, is unchecked because there is no DNA. This CDR3 region has 14 residues. The CDR3 reads CASTDGGFTDTQYF.

The gene calls are TRBV5-1 and TRBJ2-3; TCRdb proposes TRBD2, but this gene call is untestable without DNA. CDR1 is SGHRS, CDR2 YFSETQ, per germline. CDR3 length: 14 amino acids. Here the CDR3 reads CASRETSATDTQYF.

The chain uses TRBV6-5 and TRBJ2-5; TCRdb's D call, TRBD1, is unchecked because there is no DNA. The V gene's germline CDR1 is MNHEY and CDR2 SVGAGI. The length of the CDR3 is 13 residues. CDR3 region: CASSSRDTETQYF.

J is TRBJ2-6 and V is TRBV20-1; TCRdb proposes TRBD1, but this gene call is untestable without DNA. The germline gives CDR1 DFQATT, CDR2 SNEGSKA (reference sequence). CDR3 length: 15 residues. The CDR3 is CSASGLGAGANVLTF.

CDR3 sequence reads: CASSLFDMQETQYF. This chain uses TRBV5-5 with TRBJ2-5. The CDR3 totals 14 residues. Germline-derived CDR1 and CDR2 are SGHKS and YYEKEE (reference sequence).

J is TRBJ2-2 and V is TRBV24-1. The CDR3 length is 16 residues. Germline values: CDR1 KGHDR, CDR2 SFDVKD. The CDR3 reads CATSDLWTENTGELFF.

This chain uses TRBV7-2 with TRBJ2-7; TCRdb calls TRBD2, which cannot be checked without DNA. Germline V CDR1 and CDR2: SGHTA, FQGNSA. CDR3 length: 13 amino acids. The CDR3 here is CASSSHKGHEQYF.

The chain combines TRBV12-3 or TRBV12-4 with TRBJ2-2. This CDR3 spans 11 amino acids. The CDR3 spells CASSLRGELFF.

V and J are TRBV7-2 and TRBJ2-3; the TRBD1 assignment by TCRdb is unverifiable without DNA. Germline lookup yields CDR1 SGHTA and CDR2 FQGNSA. This CDR3 contains 14 residues. The CDR3 here is CASSEPGGPDTQYF.

CDR3 sequence reads: CASSLGTGADTGELFF. V is TRBV5-1 and J is TRBJ2-2; TCRdb selects TRBD1, and the lack of DNA leaves this call unchecked. The CDR3 covers 16 residues. Germline CDR1 and CDR2: SGHRS and YFSETQ.

This chain connects TRBV20-1 to TRBJ2-3; TCRdb lists TRBD2, though no DNA is available to test this call. Germline V gene sequence: CDR1 DFQATT, CDR2 SNEGSKA (reference sequence). This CDR3 spans 15 amino acids. The CDR3: CSAVGLIADTDTQYF.

This chain uses TRBV3-1 with TRBJ2-1. CDR3 length equals 15 residues. CDR1 and CDR2 (germline): LGHDT, YNNKEL (reference sequence). CDR3 residues: CASSQDFGSSSEQFF.

The chain carries TRBV9 and TRBJ2-7; TCRdb reports TRBD2, a call that lacks DNA to check it against. Germline CDR1 SGDLS, CDR2 YYNGEE. The CDR3 spans 16 residues. CDR3 amino acids: CASSPARGTYPYEQYF.

The chain employs TRBV5-1 and TRBJ1-2. This CDR3 spans 14 amino acids. Germline CDR1 and CDR2: SGHRS and YFSETQ. CDR3 sequence: CASSPNPDSYGYTF.